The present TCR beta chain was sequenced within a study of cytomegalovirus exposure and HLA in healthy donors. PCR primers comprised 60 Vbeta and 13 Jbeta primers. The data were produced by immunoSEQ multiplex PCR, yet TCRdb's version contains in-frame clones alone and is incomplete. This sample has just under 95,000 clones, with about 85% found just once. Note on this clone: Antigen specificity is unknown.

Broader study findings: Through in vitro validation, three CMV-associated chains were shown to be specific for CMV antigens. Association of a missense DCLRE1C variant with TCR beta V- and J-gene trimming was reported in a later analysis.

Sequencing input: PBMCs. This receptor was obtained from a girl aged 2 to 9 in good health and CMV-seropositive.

The CDR3 DNA reads as TGTGCCAGCAGCGTAGGCCACAGGACTAGCGGGGGGGAAAACATTCAGTACTTC. This translates into CASSVGHRTSGGENIQYF. The rearrangement joins TRBV9 to TRBJ2-4, with 15 bases matching TRBD2. Trimming cost V 0 bases and J 5 bases; bases outside gene matches: 6. The CDR3 totals 18 residues. CDR1 is SGDLS and CDR2 is YYNGEE in the germline V gene.